A few counts support the clone carrying this T cell receptor beta chain. This entry is derived from a study of beta chain features in type 1 diabetes. The authors reverse transcribed all of the isolated RNA, so sequencing captured expressed TCRB transcripts. Profiling relied on immunoSEQ multiplex PCR, and the TCRdb table lists in-frame clones only, not all of them. The sample has 850,000 to 900,000 clones, roughly a sixth seen once. There are 17 residues in the CDR3. The V and J ends lost 4 bases and 0 bases respectively, with 16 bases between them. CDR1 and CDR2 (germline): LGHNA, YSLEER. Specimen: naive CD4+ T cells from blood. The chain links TRBV4-3 to TRBJ2-1; a possible D gene is TRBD2 (5 bases). The receptor comes from a woman in her late teens or twenties in good health. CDR3 DNA: TGCGCCAGCAGCCCCGCCATCAGCGGCAGCTCCTACAATGAGCAGTTCTTC. Amino acid sequence: CASSPAISGSSYNEQFF.